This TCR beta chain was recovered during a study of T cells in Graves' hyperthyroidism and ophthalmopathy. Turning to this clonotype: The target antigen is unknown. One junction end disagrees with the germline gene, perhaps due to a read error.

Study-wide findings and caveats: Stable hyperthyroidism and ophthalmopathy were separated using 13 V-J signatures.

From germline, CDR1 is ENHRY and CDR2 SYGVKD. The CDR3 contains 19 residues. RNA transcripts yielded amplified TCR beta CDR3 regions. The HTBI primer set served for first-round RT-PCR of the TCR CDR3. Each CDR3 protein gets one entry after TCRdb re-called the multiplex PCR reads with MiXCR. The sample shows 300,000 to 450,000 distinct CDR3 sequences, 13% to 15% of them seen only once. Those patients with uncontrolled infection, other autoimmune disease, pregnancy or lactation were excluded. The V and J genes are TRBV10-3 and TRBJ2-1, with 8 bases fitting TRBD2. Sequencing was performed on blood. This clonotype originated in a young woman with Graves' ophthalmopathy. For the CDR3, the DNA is TGTGCCGTCAGTGAGTCTGAGTCTCGGGCTCGGGGGGGCTACAATGAGCAGTTCTTC. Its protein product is CAVSESESRARGGYNEQFF.